The rows below give T cell receptor beta chains drawn from one sample of a study of regulatory T cells in long-lasting Graves disease. From the multiplex PCR reads, TCRdb called clonotypes with MiXCR, one entry per CDR3 protein. The profile shows 530,000 or so distinct CDR3 sequences, roughly 13% of them singletons. These data are also associated with another study on T cells in Graves' hyperthyroidism and ophthalmopathy.

Here the sequenced sample was peripheral blood mononuclear cells (PBMCs), taken at new diagnosis, from a patient treated with antithyroid drugs. These receptors originate from a man aged 30 to 45 with Graves disease. Each CDR3 is given with its conserved first and last residue. A D gene is named only where the DNA matches it firmly. Only some rows state a clone size, as once, few, many or a class for expanded clones.

cdr3_length | clone_size | d_call | j_call | v_call | cdr3_nt | cdr3_aa
13 | many | . | TRBJ1-2 | TRBV3-1 | TGTGCCAGCAGCCATTCCACACTCCGCGGCTACACCTTC | CASSHSTLRGYTF
17 | . | TRBD1 | TRBJ2-1 | TRBV12-3/TRBV12-4 | TGTGCCAGCAGTTTGGCCGAGGGACAGTGGTCCTACAATGAGCAGTTCTTC | CASSLAEGQWSYNEQFF
15 | . | . | TRBJ2-6 | TRBV19 | TGTGCCAGTAGTATGGATAGGGCTGGGGCCAACGTCCTGACTTTC | CASSMDRAGANVLTF
14 | many | . | TRBJ1-2 | TRBV12-3/TRBV12-4 | TGTGCCAGCAGATTAACAACAGGGTCAGGTGGCTACACCTTC | CASRLTTGSGGYTF
13 | many | . | TRBJ2-3 | TRBV2 | TGTGCCAGCAATGGCGAGAACACAGATACGCAGTATTTT | CASNGENTDTQYF
16 | many | TRBD1 | TRBJ1-6 | TRBV3-1 | TGTGCCAGCAGCCAAGGGACAGGGGGCGGGAATTCACCCCTCCACTTT | CASSQGTGGGNSPLHF
14 | many | . | TRBJ2-5 | TRBV3-1 | TGTGCCAGCAGCCAGAGAGAGGGGAAAGAGACCCAGTACTTC | CASSQREGKETQYF
12 | many | . | TRBJ2-3 | TRBV15 | TGTGCCACCAGCAGTCCTGGAGATACGCAGTATTTT | CATSSPGDTQYF
18 | few | . | TRBJ1-1 | TRBV4-2 | TGTGCCAGCAGCCAAGGCCAAACTTGGGACCCCCAAGGGACTGAAGCTTTCTTT | CASSQGQTWDPQGTEAFF
14 | . | TRBD2 | TRBJ2-7 | TRBV11-2 | TGTGCCAGCAGCTTCCCGACTAGCCCCCACGAGCAGTACTTC | CASSFPTSPHEQYF
12 | many | . | TRBJ1-5 | TRBV29-1 | TGCAGCGTTGTACGGGGCAATCAGCCCCAGCATTTT | CSVVRGNQPQHF
12 | many | TRBD2 | TRBJ2-1 | TRBV20-1 | TGCAGTGGTAGCGGGAGCTGGCGTGAGCAGTTCTTC | CSGSGSWREQFF
15 | many | . | TRBJ1-1 | TRBV3-1 | TGTGCCAGCAGCCTGACTCGACAAGCGAACACTGAAGCTTTCTTT | CASSLTRQANTEAFF
16 | many | TRBD1 | TRBJ1-2 | TRBV7-9 | TGTGCCAGCAGCTTAAACCTCCGGGACAGTCCCTATGGCTACACCTTC | CASSLNLRDSPYGYTF
14 | many | TRBD2 | TRBJ2-3 | TRBV19 | TGTGCCACCGGGACTAGCGGGAACACAGATACGCAGTATTTT | CATGTSGNTDTQYF
12 | many | . | TRBJ2-3 | TRBV3-1 | TGTGCCAGCAGCCAAAGGACAGATACGCAGTATTTT | CASSQRTDTQYF
16 | many | TRBD2 | TRBJ2-7 | TRBV2 | TGTGCCTCCGGAGTAGCGGGAGGTTTTGGATCCTACGAGCAGTACTTC | CASGVAGGFGSYEQYF
14 | many | . | TRBJ1-1 | TRBV6-5 | TGTGCCAGCAGTTCCAGGAAACATCTCTTTGAAGCTTTCTTT | CASSSRKHLFEAFF
14 | many | TRBD2 | TRBJ2-1 | TRBV5-1 | TGCGCCAGCAGCCTGGGACTAGCAATCAATGAGCAGTTCTTC | CASSLGLAINEQFF
17 | many | . | TRBJ2-6 | TRBV7-9 | TGTGCCAGCAGCCCGACCCCCGGGGGTCTTGGGGCCAACGTCCTGACTTTC | CASSPTPGGLGANVLTF
15 | . | TRBD2 | TRBJ2-3 | TRBV29-1 | TGCAGCGTGCCATCGGGACTAGGCCGTTCCGATACGCAGTATTTT | CSVPSGLGRSDTQYF
16 | many | TRBD1 | TRBJ1-4 | TRBV27 | TGTGCCAGCAGTTCCTTAAGGACAGGGCCCGAGCGAAAACTGTTTTTT | CASSSLRTGPERKLFF
19 | many | TRBD2 | TRBJ2-3 | TRBV7-8 | TGTGCCAGCAGCCCCGGGACTAGCGGGAGGGCTCGGACGACAGATACGCAGTATTTT | CASSPGTSGRARTTDTQYF
14 | many | . | TRBJ1-2 | TRBV30 | TGTGCCTGGAGTGTACTCGGGGCCTCGGGGAGCTACACCTTC | CAWSVLGASGSYTF
14 | few | TRBD1 | TRBJ2-3 | TRBV9 | TGTGCCAGCAGCGCAAACAGGGGGACAGATACGCAGTATTTT | CASSANRGTDTQYF
15 | . | . | TRBJ2-3 | TRBV5-6 | TGTGCCAGCAGCCCGGGTTTAACTAGCACAGATACGCAGTATTTT | CASSPGLTSTDTQYF
12 | many | . | TRBJ2-3 | TRBV6-2/TRBV6-3 | TGTGCCAGCAGTTCAGAGGCAGATACGCAGTATTTT | CASSSEADTQYF
17 | few | TRBD2 | TRBJ2-3 | TRBV24-1 | TGTGCCACCAGTGAACCCGGGACTAGCGGGAGCACAGATACGCAGTATTTT | CATSEPGTSGSTDTQYF
16 | . | TRBD1 | TRBJ1-6 | TRBV3-1 | TGTGCCAGAAGCCCCCGGGACAGGGGGTATCATTCACCCCTCCACTTT | CARSPRDRGYHSPLHF
15 | many | TRBD2 | TRBJ2-1 | TRBV7-3 | TGTGCCAGCAGCTCCGGGACTAGCGGGAGTGATGAGCAGTTCTTC | CASSSGTSGSDEQFF
15 | few | . | TRBJ1-2 | TRBV6-2/TRBV6-3 | TGTGCCAGCAGCCCCGAGGGGCCCCGATTCTATGGCTACACCTTC | CASSPEGPRFYGYTF
15 | many | . | TRBJ2-2 | TRBV7-2 | TGTGCCAGCAGCTTACGGGGGAGTAGAACCGGGGAGCTGTTTTTT | CASSLRGSRTGELFF
14 | many | TRBD2 | TRBJ2-1 | TRBV12-3/TRBV12-4 | TGTGCCAGCAGCCAGCGGGAGGGATACAATGAGCAGTTCTTC | CASSQREGYNEQFF
13 | few | TRBD1 | TRBJ1-2 | TRBV29-1 | TGCAGCGTTCTTCGACAGGGCCACTATGGCTACACCTTC | CSVLRQGHYGYTF
12 | . | . | TRBJ2-7 | TRBV19 | TGTGCCAGCGGTGGGGGCGGGTACGAGCAGTACTTC | CASGGGGYEQYF
15 | . | TRBD2 | TRBJ2-7 | TRBV7-6 | TGTGCCAGCAGCCCAGGACTAGCGGGTTTAGACGAGCAGTACTTC | CASSPGLAGLDEQYF
17 | many | TRBD1 | TRBJ2-5 | TRBV10-3 | TGTGCCATCAGTGACAGAGGGGCAGGGGGAAACCAAGAGACCCAGTACTTC | CAISDRGAGGNQETQYF
13 | . | . | TRBJ1-1 | TRBV5-6 | TGTGCCAGCAGGGTAGGAATGAACACTGAAGCTTTCTTT | CASRVGMNTEAFF
15 | . | TRBD1 | TRBJ2-5 | TRBV13 | TGTGCCAGCTCACCGAGACGACAGGGGGCAGAGACCCAGTACTTC | CASSPRRQGAETQYF
15 | few | . | TRBJ1-2 | TRBV9 | TGTGCCAGCAGCGCCCAGATTCGGGGTAACTATGGCTACACCTTC | CASSAQIRGNYGYTF
15 | few | TRBD2 | TRBJ2-5 | TRBV7-9 | TGTGCCAGCAGCTTGTCGGCGGGAGGGAAGGAGACCCAGTACTTC | CASSLSAGGKETQYF
17 | few | TRBD2 | TRBJ2-7 | TRBV25-1 | TGTGCCAGCAGTGCCGAGCCTAGACTAGCGGGGGCATACGAGCAGTACTTC | CASSAEPRLAGAYEQYF
13 | many | . | TRBJ2-5 | TRBV6-1 | TGTGCCAGCAGTGAACGGGGGCCGGAGACCCAGTACTTC | CASSERGPETQYF
14 | many | TRBD1 | TRBJ2-3 | TRBV6-2/TRBV6-3 | TGTGCCAGCAGATTGACAGGGCTCACAGATACGCAGTATTTT | CASRLTGLTDTQYF
13 | few | . | TRBJ2-1 | TRBV29-1 | TGCAGCGTTGGTTTACTCTCCTACAATGAGCAGTTCTTC | CSVGLLSYNEQFF
14 | many | TRBD1 | TRBJ2-7 | TRBV7-9 | TGTGCCAGCAGTACCGGGACAGAACCCTACGAGCAGTACTTC | CASSTGTEPYEQYF
13 | . | . | TRBJ1-5 | TRBV20-1 | TGCAGTGCTAGGAGGGGCCGGGATCAGCCCCAGCATTTT | CSARRGRDQPQHF
16 | few | TRBD2 | TRBJ2-3 | TRBV9 | TGTGCCAGCAGCGTTCAACTAGCGGTGAGCACAGATACGCAGTATTTT | CASSVQLAVSTDTQYF
15 | many | TRBD1 | TRBJ1-6 | TRBV28 | TGTGCCAGCAGTTCCCTGACAGGGGGATTTTCACCCCTCCACTTT | CASSSLTGGFSPLHF
14 | many | TRBD2 | TRBJ2-7 | TRBV11-2 | TGTGCCAGCAGCTCCCAGTGGGGAGGGGACGAGCAGTACTTC | CASSSQWGGDEQYF
14 | many | TRBD1 | TRBJ1-1 | TRBV20-1 | TGCAGTGCTAGAACCGGGACAGGCCCCACTGAAGCTTTCTTT | CSARTGTGPTEAFF
15 | . | TRBD2 | TRBJ2-7 | TRBV5-1 | TGCGCCAGCAGCACCCCTAGCGGGAGCTCCTACGAGCAGTACTTC | CASSTPSGSSYEQYF